Shown below are 15 T cell receptor beta chains from a single sample sequenced in a study of T-cell memory formation after mild COVID-19. Using its own MiXCR run on the 5' RACE reads, TCRdb lists one record per CDR3 protein. The sample consists of hundreds of thousands of distinct CDR3 sequences, approximately 13% of them appearing once. The sample comprised PBMCs or a T cell subset sorted from them (not recorded which). The origin of the receptors is a man aged 18 to 29 who had mild COVID-19 (a few samples of this study predate the infection). Cell type and time point are not known.

The V gene is TRBV7-2, the J gene TRBJ2-5; no clear D. CDR3 length equals 14 residues. Trimming cost V 2 bases and J 2 bases, with 9 bases left between them. Germline V CDR1 and CDR2: SGHTA, FQGNSA. The CDR3: CASSLSNGQETQYF. CDR3 nucleotides: TGTGCCAGCAGCTTAAGTAACGGTCAAGAGACCCAGTACTTC.

This clonotype was recorded a few times. V usage is TRBV6-5 and J usage is TRBJ1-4; no clear D gene. This CDR3 is built from 16 residues. Germline values: CDR1 MNHEY, CDR2 SVGAGI. Trimming shortened V by 2 bases and J by 8 bases, and 18 bases separated the two germline ends. CDR3 loop: CASSYRLGLTGEKLFF. The CDR3, as DNA: TGTGCCAGCAGTTACCGATTGGGCCTAACGGGGGAAAAACTGTTTTTT.

The gene calls are TRBV14 and TRBJ2-6, with TRBD1 matching over 10 bases. V dropped 5 bases and J dropped 1; count of bases not matched to a gene: 5. The V gene's germline CDR1 is SGHDN and CDR2 FVKESK. The CDR3 covers 17 residues. In nucleotides, the CDR3 is TGTGCCAGCAGCGTCCGGGACAGGGGATCTGGGGCCAACGTCCTGACTTTC. Its translation: CASSVRDRGSGANVLTF. The full variable domain, its missing parts supplied by reference TRBV14 and TRBJ2-6, is EAGVTQFPSHSVIEKGQTVTLRCDPISGHDNLYWYRRVMGKEIKFLLHFVKESKQDESGMPNNRFLAERTGGTYSTLKVQPAELEDSGVYFCASSVRDRGSGANVLTFGAGSRLTVL.

This clonotype has just a few counts. The chain carries TRBV28 and TRBJ2-1; maybe TRBD2 (6 bases). Germline CDR1 MDHEN, CDR2 SYDVKM. The V gene lost 5 bases and the J gene lost 7 bases, with 15 bases spanning the gap. The CDR3 totals 14 residues. CDR3 loop: CASSRWRGANEQFF. In nucleotides, the CDR3 is TGTGCCAGCAGTCGGTGGCGGGGTGCGAATGAGCAGTTCTTC.

The V call is TRBV9, the J call TRBJ1-2; 7 nucleotides agree with TRBD1. Trimming at V came to 6 bases and at J to 8 bases, leaving 19 bases not matched to a gene. From germline, CDR1 is SGDLS and CDR2 YYNGEE. CDR3 length: 16 residues. CDR3 region: CASTPGTVSRRGGYTF. DNA of the CDR3: TGTGCCAGCACCCCCGGGACAGTCTCCCGACGTGGGGGCTACACCTTC.

This chain links TRBV7-2 with TRBJ2-7; a possible D gene is TRBD1 (6 bases). With 5 bases removed from V and 2 bases from J, the gap between germline ends came to 13 bases. Germline V gene data show CDR1 as SGHTA and CDR2 as FQGNSA. The CDR3 contains 14 residues. CDR3 loop: CASSRQGSPYEQYF. The CDR3 bases are TGTGCCAGCAGCCGCCAGGGGTCCCCCTACGAGCAGTACTTC.

This clonotype has a count of ten or more. V is TRBV28 and J is TRBJ2-3; 9 bases are shared with TRBD1. Looked up from germline, CDR1 is MDHEN and CDR2 is SYDVKM. The CDR3 totals 15 residues. The V segment lost 6 bases and the J segment 7 bases; nucleotides outside the gene matches: 11. Here the CDR3 DNA reads TGTGCCAGCAGAACCGGGGGACAGGGTCATAATACGCAGTATTTT. Its translation: CASRTGGQGHNTQYF. Combining the CDR3 with reference TRBV28 and TRBJ2-3 gives the whole variable domain DVKVTQSSRYLVKRTGEKVFLECVQDMDHENMFWYRQDPGLGLRLIYFSYDVKMKEKGDIPEGYSVSREKKERFSLILESASTNQTSMYLCASRTGGQGHNTQYFGPGTRLTVL.

There are a few counts of this clonotype. The chain has TRBV6-5 and TRBJ1-4, with no clear D. CDR3 length: 13 amino acids. Germline CDR1 reads MNHEY; CDR2 reads SVGAGI. V shed 3 bases and J shed 7 bases, with 9 bases lying between them. The CDR3 nucleotides read TGTGCCAGCAGTTATTTTCGGAGTGAAAAACTGTTTTTT. This codes for CASSYFRSEKLFF.

This clonotype occurred many times. This chain uses TRBV7-2 with TRBJ1-1, with D possibly being TRBD1 (6 bases). V gave up 7 bases and J gave up 1 base, with 13 bases separating them. The germline gives CDR1 SGHTA, CDR2 FQGNSA. The CDR3 has 14 residues. CDR3 in DNA: TGTGCCAGCATAGAAGGGGGTACGAACACTGAAGCTTTCTTT. Encoded protein: CASIEGGTNTEAFF.

A few counts support this clonotype. This sequence joins TRBV5-1 and TRBJ1-1; D not certain. The CDR3 length is 16 residues. The V gene lost 0 bases and the J gene lost 0 bases, with 12 bases spanning the gap. The germline gives CDR1 SGHRS, CDR2 YFSETQ. The CDR3 DNA is TGCGCCAGCAGCTTGGGGGAGGGAGCTGTGAACACTGAAGCTTTCTTT. Residues: CASSLGEGAVNTEAFF.

This clonotype has a handful of counts. The chain uses TRBV6-6 and TRBJ1-5, with TRBD1 matching over 7 bases. The V and J ends lost 7 bases and 3 bases, in that order; junction bases with no gene match: 6. Germline CDR1 is MNHNY and CDR2 is SVGAGI (reference sequence). This CDR3 contains 14 residues. In DNA, the CDR3 is TGTGCCAGCACCTGGACAGGTTCCAATCAGCCCCAGCATTTT. Translating it yields CASTWTGSNQPQHF.

In this sample, this clonotype turned up a few times. This sequence joins TRBV3-1 and TRBJ2-1; 8 bases match TRBD1. The CDR3 loop spans 14 amino acids. The trim removed 5 bases at V and 8 bases at J, leaving 8 bases unmatched. Germline loops: CDR1 LGHDT, CDR2 YNNKEL (reference sequence). The CDR3 sequence is CASSKDRDGDEQFF. For the CDR3, the DNA is TGTGCCAGCAGCAAGGACAGGGACGGGGATGAGCAGTTCTTC.

This clonotype was counted a few times. The V call is TRBV30, the J call TRBJ2-1; unclear D gene. Germline CDR1 reads GTSNPN; CDR2 reads SVGIG (reference sequence). The V end lost 0 bases, the J end lost 9 bases, and 9 bases lay between the germline ends. The CDR3 has 12 residues. CDR3 in amino acids: CAWSVRTGEQFF. DNA of the CDR3: TGTGCCTGGAGTGTACGGACCGGTGAGCAGTTCTTC.

V and J are TRBV4-1 and TRBJ2-3; D possibly matches TRBD1 or TRBD2 (5 bases each). Trimming left V 2 bases short and J 7 bases short, with 13 bases between. The CDR3 sequence is 14 residues long. Germline V lookup: CDR1 MGHRA, CDR2 YSYEKL. CDR3 sequence: CASSQLGVRNTQYF. CDR3 DNA: TGCGCCAGCAGCCAATTGGGGGTTCGGAATACGCAGTATTTT.

The chain joins TRBV2 to TRBJ1-4; 9 nucleotides agree with TRBD1. V gave up 6 bases and J gave up 11 bases; unmatched junction bases: 4. The germline CDR1 and CDR2 sequences are SNHLY and FYNNEI. The CDR3 has 12 amino acids. The CDR3: CASRAGTGKLFF. CDR3 in DNA: TGTGCCAGCAGGGCGGGGACAGGGAAACTGTTTTTT.